Listed here are 21 T cell receptor beta chains from one sample, sequenced in a study of blood T cells in healthy people across ages. Primers used in a second PCR of roughly 7 to 12 cycles were a sample-barcoded 5' primer and a J-beta primer mix. TCRdb re-called the 5' RACE reads with MiXCR, one entry per CDR3 protein. Here the sample spans some 1 million distinct CDR3 sequences, more than 40% being singletons. Sequenced: blood. Receptor source: a woman between 55 and 75 years old in good health.

V gene TRBV5-5 combines with J gene TRBJ2-7; 7 bases match TRBD1. CDR1 and CDR2 from the germline V gene are SGHKS and YYEKEE (reference sequence). This CDR3 contains 14 residues. Trimming took 6 bases from V and 1 from J; bases not matched to a gene: 7. The CDR3 sequence is CASINRGRSYEQYF. DNA of the CDR3: TGTGCCAGCATAAACAGGGGAAGATCCTACGAGCAGTACTTC.

This clonotype was picked up a small number of times. The chain recombines TRBV3-1 with TRBJ1-2, with D perhaps matching TRBD1 (5 bases). The V end lost 3 bases, the J end lost 7 bases, and 18 bases lay between the germline ends. This CDR3 region has 15 residues. In germline, CDR1 is LGHDT, CDR2 YNNKEL (reference sequence). The CDR3 sequence is CASSHSGTVAGGYTF. The DNA of the CDR3 is TGTGCCAGCAGCCATTCCGGGACCGTCGCTGGTGGCTACACCTTC.

The table lists this clonotype with a few counts. The genes are TRBV20-1 and TRBJ2-3; 11 nucleotides line up with TRBD2. J lost 5 bases, V lost 3 bases, and 7 bases had no gene match. This CDR3 is built from 15 residues. The germline V gene encodes CDR1 DFQATT and CDR2 SNEGSKA (reference sequence). The CDR3 spells CSASPTSGSLDTQYF. Here the CDR3 DNA reads TGCAGTGCTAGTCCCACTAGCGGGAGTCTAGATACGCAGTATTTT.

Notes on this clonotype: This may stem from a read error, because a much larger clone lies one nucleotide away. The V call is TRBV4-2, the J call TRBJ2-1, with no clear D. Germline V gene data show CDR1 as LGHNA and CDR2 as YNFKEQ. CDR3 length: 14 amino acids. The ends were cut back, 2 bases at V and 8 bases at J, with 13 bases in the middle. This CDR3 is CASSQPPGDDEQFF. For the CDR3, the DNA is TGTGCCAGCAGCCAACCCCCGGGTGACGATGAGCAGTTCTTC.

This rearrangement joins TRBV29-1 to TRBJ2-1; 7 bases are shared with TRBD1. J lost 0 bases, V lost 2 bases, and 7 bases had no gene match. The V gene's germline CDR1 is SQVTM and CDR2 ANQGSEA. This CDR3 contains 16 residues. CDR3 loop: CSVERDSWDSYNEQFF. DNA for the CDR3: TGCAGCGTTGAAAGGGACAGTTGGGACTCCTACAATGAGCAGTTCTTC.

This chain uses TRBV20-1 with TRBJ2-1; maybe TRBD2 (7 bases). This CDR3 has 16 amino acids. The V and J ends lost 3 bases and 9 bases respectively, with 24 bases between them. CDR1 DFQATT and CDR2 SNEGSKA come from the germline V gene (reference sequence). The CDR3 protein is CSASPLGGGQFGEQFF. DNA of the CDR3: TGCAGTGCTAGCCCATTAGGGGGGGGACAATTTGGTGAGCAGTTCTTC.

This clonotype was seen only a few times. J is TRBJ1-1 and V is TRBV13, with 7 bases aligning to TRBD1. V lost 5 bases and J lost 1; bases outside the gene matches: 13. From germline, CDR1 is PRHDT and CDR2 FYEKMQ (reference sequence). This CDR3 has 17 residues. CDR3 nucleotides: TGTGCCAGCAGCACCGGAGGCCGGGGACAGCCGAACACTGAAGCTTTCTTT. Translating gives CASSTGGRGQPNTEAFF.

The rearrangement joins TRBV14 to TRBJ2-3, with 14 bases identical to TRBD2. Germline V gene lookup returns CDR1 SGHDN and CDR2 FVKESK. The trim removed 1 base at V and 14 bases at J, leaving 8 bases unmatched. This CDR3 has 15 residues. This chain's CDR3 is CASSQAGLAGDPPYF. CDR3 nucleotide sequence: TGTGCCAGCAGCCAAGCGGGACTAGCGGGAGACCCTCCGTATTTT.

The chain recombines TRBV15 with TRBJ1-5; the D is unclear. Germline V CDR1 and CDR2: LNHNV, YYDKDF (reference sequence). Trimming took 0 bases from V and 2 from J, leaving 8 bases between them. This CDR3 is 15 amino acids long. This chain's CDR3 is CATSRDRTRNQPQHF. The CDR3 nucleotides read TGTGCCACCAGCAGAGATAGGACTCGCAATCAGCCCCAGCATTTT.

The chain joins TRBV6-5 to TRBJ1-5, with TRBD1 as a possible D gene (5 bases). The CDR3 totals 14 residues. In germline, CDR1 is MNHEY, CDR2 SVGAGI. With 2 bases removed from V and 3 bases from J, the gap between germline ends came to 8 bases. CDR3 amino acids: CASSYEGNNQPQHF. The CDR3, as DNA: TGTGCCAGCAGTTACGAGGGGAACAATCAGCCCCAGCATTTT.

This clonotype was counted between two and nine times. The rearrangement joins TRBV4-1 to TRBJ2-6; 11 positions agree with TRBD1. This CDR3 has 19 residues. The ends lost 4 bases at V and 4 bases at J; junction bases unmatched: 12. Germline V gene lookup returns CDR1 MGHRA and CDR2 YSYEKL. CDR3 DNA: TGCGCCAGCAGCCCCTATGGGACAGGGGGTCTGTCGGGGGCCAACGTCCTGACTTTC. The encoded protein is CASSPYGTGGLSGANVLTF.

The sample holds a few counts of this clonotype. The chain has TRBV2 and TRBJ2-1; 7 positions agree with TRBD2. There are 15 residues in the CDR3. The germline V gene has CDR1 SNHLY and CDR2 FYNNEI. V lost 10 bases and J lost 8; bases outside the gene matches: 17. This chain's CDR3 is CATQEGSLAADEQFF. The CDR3 DNA is TGTGCCACCCAAGAGGGGAGTCTAGCGGCCGATGAGCAGTTCTTC.

This clonotype has just a few counts. The chain uses TRBV20-1 and TRBJ2-4; maybe TRBD1 (5 bases). CDR1 and CDR2 from the germline V gene are DFQATT and SNEGSKA (reference sequence). The CDR3 is 17 amino acids. V was trimmed by 3 bases and J by 0 bases, leaving 18 bases between them. CDR3 region: CSASPRVGELAKNIQYF. In nucleotides, the CDR3 is TGCAGTGCTAGCCCCAGAGTAGGGGAACTAGCCAAAAACATTCAGTACTTC.

The chain carries TRBV18 and TRBJ2-3, with 9 bases identical to TRBD2. Germline V CDR1 and CDR2: KGHSH, LQKENI. The CDR3 contains 18 residues. J was trimmed by 4 bases and V by 2 bases; bases with no gene match: 13. CDR3 DNA sequence: TGTGCCAGCTCACCATTCCGATCTAGCGGGAACGGTGCAGATACGCAGTATTTT. Protein product: CASSPFRSSGNGADTQYF.

This clonotype was recorded a few times. The CDR3, as DNA: TGTGCCAGCAGTTTAGGAGGGTCTATCACAGATACGCAGTATTTT. Protein: CASSLGGSITDTQYF. V usage is TRBV12-3 or TRBV12-4 and J usage is TRBJ2-3; possible D gene TRBD2, 5 bases. The CDR3 runs 15 residues. Trimming pared 1 base from V and 2 bases from J, leaving 10 bases between.

CDR3 DNA: TGTGCCAGCAGCTTGGGGGGAGGTGAAGCTTTCTTT. Its protein is CASSLGGGEAFF. The chain uses TRBV7-9 and TRBJ1-1; maybe TRBD1 (5 bases). CDR3 size: 12 residues. The germline gives CDR1 SEHNR, CDR2 FQNEAQ (reference sequence). Trimming shortened V by 3 bases and J by 7 bases, and 9 bases separated the two germline ends. Variable domain in full (rest from reference TRBV7-9 and TRBJ1-1): DTGVSQNPRHKITKRGQNVTFRCDPISEHNRLYWYRQTLGQGPEFLTYFQNEAQLEKSRLLSDRFSAERPKGSFSTLEIQRTEQGDSAMYLCASSLGGGEAFFGQGTRLTVV.

The rearrangement links TRBV4-1 to TRBJ2-4; 13 bases fit TRBD2. V shed 0 bases, J shed 13 bases, and the junction held 6 bases outside the gene matches. CDR1 and CDR2 from the germline V gene are MGHRA and YSYEKL. The CDR3 is made up of 15 amino acids. CDR3 loop: CASSQEGLAGRQQYF. For the CDR3, the DNA is TGCGCCAGCAGCCAAGAGGGACTAGCGGGAAGACAGCAGTACTTC.

The chain combines TRBV4-2 with TRBJ1-4, with D possibly TRBD1 on 6 matching bases. V was trimmed by 4 bases and J by 4 bases, leaving 13 bases between them. This CDR3 is 15 amino acids long. Germline lookup yields CDR1 LGHNA and CDR2 YNFKEQ. CDR3: CASSPRQALNEKLFF. The CDR3 DNA reads as TGTGCCAGCAGCCCCCGACAGGCCCTTAATGAAAAACTGTTTTTT.

The CDR3 bases are TGCAGTGCTAGAGATGGGGCGGATTACTACGAGCAGTACTTC. It is translated as CSARDGADYYEQYF. The V gene is TRBV20-1, the J gene TRBJ2-7; perhaps TRBD1 as D (5 bases). There are 14 residues in the CDR3. V dropped 0 bases and J dropped 3 bases, with 12 bases sitting between them. Looked up from germline, CDR1 is DFQATT and CDR2 is SNEGSKA (reference sequence).

J is TRBJ2-1 and V is TRBV12-3 or TRBV12-4; possibly TRBD1 or TRBD2 for D (5 bases each). Between the trimmed V and J ends, which lost 6 bases and 7 bases, there was a span of 19 bases. The CDR3 is made up of 15 amino acids. For the CDR3, the DNA is TGTGCCAGCAGCTCGGGACGAGCGTTAGGAAATGAGCAGTTCTTC. Translating gives CASSSGRALGNEQFF.

The genes are TRBV7-9 and TRBJ2-1; 8 bases are a match to TRBD2. J gave up 6 bases and V 5 bases, and 6 bases lay outside the gene matches. The CDR3 consists of 14 residues. Germline V gives CDR1 SEHNR, CDR2 FQNEAQ (reference sequence). CDR3 nucleotide sequence: TGTGCCAGCAGCCAGCGGGAGTTAGGCAATGAGCAGTTCTTC. As protein: CASSQRELGNEQFF.